The text below deals with one TCR beta chain. This clone's antigen is unknown. Base quality data are lacking; no much larger clone is found one base away. The cohort consisted of 600 to 750 healthy bone marrow donors. All cohort members were sampled while nominally healthy, although unrecorded immune exposures were likely present. The donor tested CMV seronegative and was one of the 352 seronegative cohort members. Each donor provided a peripheral blood sample, and peripheral blood mononuclear cells were used for TCR beta sequencing. Genomic DNA extraction from the blood cell samples was performed with the Qiagen DNeasy Blood Extraction Kit. The library relied on the immunoSEQ multiplex PCR assay. The multiplex PCR relied on a mix of 60 forward primers for TCR Vbeta segments and 13 reverse primers for TCR Jbeta segments. A multiplex PCR assay on genomic DNA amplified the CDR3 region of rearranged TCR beta genes. On the Illumina HiSeq System, the amplified TCR beta libraries were sequenced as 87-base-pair reads. On the authors' methods: In a later analysis, 80 million or so unique TCR beta chains were counted across the 500 to 850 repertoires, and roughly 10 million of these chains were shared by at least two donors. A nearest-neighbor algorithm error-corrected the raw reads and collapsed the reads into unique sequences, merging closely related sequences to remove PCR and sequencing errors. To assign V, D and J gene segments, CDR3 sequences were aligned to IMGT reference sequences. For a sequence to be retained, a match of at least six nucleotides was required to both a V gene segment and a J gene segment. A rearrangement was called productive if the CDR3 had no stop codons and remained in frame with V and J, and every other rearrangement was called non-productive. CDR3 was defined by IMGT convention, running from the second conserved V-encoded cysteine to the conserved J-encoded phenylalanine. Sequences without an unambiguous match to a single V gene segment were excluded from the earlier analysis of about 600 of the donors. An earlier analysis of just under 600 of the donors called V segments functional above 56.7% productive rearrangements and segregating when the between-donor standard deviation exceeded 5%. A statistical classification framework was developed to diagnose cytomegalovirus status using the catalog of TCR beta chain sequences. V and J gene assignment, in a later analysis, came from comparing TCR nucleotide sequences with IMGT/GENE-DB human TR gene sequences. In a later analysis, CDR3 sequences and most-parsimonious VDJ recombination scenarios were assigned using the TCRdist pipeline. A later analysis defined each TCR beta chain by its CDR3 amino acid sequence plus V-gene family, and excluded reads lacking a unique V-gene family. To address suspected cross-contamination and a sequencing artifact, a later analysis removed 550 to 750 highly shared, low-generation-probability nucleotide sequences. In a later analysis, a clonal expansion index was calculated for each public chain from normalized within-repertoire ranks of inferred template counts. In a later analysis, generation probabilities were computed using a VDJ recombination model fitted to out-of-frame rearrangements, and the results were checked against IGoR. A later analysis scored TCR-TCR, TCR-HLA and TCR-CMV co-occurrence with hypergeometric tests, applying a repertoire-size bias correction to TCR pairs. To estimate false discovery rates, a later analysis permuted the HLA or CMV assignments 20 times. In a later analysis, co-occurring TCRs were grouped with DBSCAN, and TCRdist sequence similarity was added when clustering was performed within HLA-allele-positive subsets. For co-occurrence clustering, repertoires with fewer than 30,000 or more than 120,000 public chains were excluded, along with about five repertoires with anomalous nucleotide sharing. TCRdb retrieved this table from immuneACCESS and kept in-frame rearrangements only. Not all clones are present; in checked studies, unresolved V genes account for under half, and no reason is known for the remainder. V and J calls and clone size are given by that table; D and trimming were obtained from the DNA. The table for this sample lists about 76,000 clones; around 79% of them were counted only once. The ten largest clones take up roughly 2.5% of the sample.

The CDR3 spans 16 residues, from the cysteine through the phenylalanine. The sequence is cut down to CDR3 DNA, 48 bases in frame from base 1. The germline V gene (reference sequence) gives CDR1 as MNHEY and CDR2 as SMNVEV. Germline trimming amounts to 4 bases on V and 2 bases on J, with 8 as the count of junction bases outside the gene matches. The data belong to a study of cytomegalovirus exposure and HLA in healthy donors (dated by TCRdb to about 2017). Concerning the study at large: An earlier analysis of 587 of the donors reported 250 to 300 Gb of sequence data and 117 million unique TCR beta sequences obtained from about 200 million T cells. Among the roughly 400 genotyped donors, around 79% belonged to the genetic ancestry cluster associated with self-reported Caucasian donors. To predict cytomegalovirus infection status, the study combined high-throughput TCR immunosequencing, statistical association of individual TCRs with disease status, and machine learning. Donor age, sex, ethnicity and CMV serostatus were compiled alongside the repertoire data. The study aimed to test whether signatures of past pathogen exposure could be identified by cataloging public T cell receptors. The T cell repertoires of around 730 subjects were profiled by immunosequencing and related to cytomegalovirus serostatus. HLA typing covered class I and class II loci at four-digit resolution. A later genetic analysis took genome-wide SNP genotypes for about 65% of the roughly 670 donors and used that subset as a discovery cohort. The later analysis used no new phenotypic data to find candidate immune exposures, relying instead on TCR beta sequences and their occurrence across donors. Because of strong linkage in the cohort, four or five DR-DQ haplotypes were treated as single units for association and clustering. Typing coverage varied by locus: roughly 620-640 donors for A, B, C, DRB1 and DQB1; roughly 510 for DQA1; 606 for DPA1; roughly 450 for DPB1. Among almost 400 genotyped donors of the cohort, an average of about 240,000 unique TCR beta nucleotide sequences were sequenced per donor, roughly a sixth of them non-productive. All discovery cohort repertoires had been generated on a single sequencing platform. An early release that covered about 600 HLA-typed donors contained approximately 300 gigabases of sequencing data and 65 million to 100 million unique TCR sequences. To decide whether each TCR beta V gene segment behaved as functional or pseudogenic, an earlier analysis of some 540 of the donors relied on high-throughput TCR beta sequencing. To study patterns of TCR occurrence, a later analysis re-analyzed previously published TCR beta repertoires from 550 to 800 donors and added high-resolution HLA genotyping. Besides the first cohort of 550 to 750 subjects, a separate validation cohort made up of 95 to 150 different subjects was used. Broader findings and caveats from the paper: According to a later analysis, TCR association rates differed among HLA loci, with DRB1 alleles showing the most associated TCRs and HLA-C alleles showing the fewest. In a later analysis, several top co-occurrence clusters were reported to appear linked to parvovirus B19, influenza, CMV and Epstein-Barr virus. In this cohort, only TCR beta chains were sequenced, and detectable features were limited by the absence of alpha or paired-chain data. In the study, some 160 TCR beta chains were listed as associated with cytomegalovirus. The sequencing pipeline was judged likely to have produced a cluster of highly shared sequence variants as a technical artifact. Linkage disequilibrium might explain the correlated functional status among segregating V segments, but an unknown experimental factor could not be ruled out. The classifier was reported to diagnose cytomegalovirus status with high specificity and sensitivity in both the original cohort and the validation cohort. In a later genetic analysis, a missense DCLRE1C variant was associated with V-gene and J-gene trimming of TCR beta chains, and the association was replicated in an independent cohort. A further reported finding was that TCR beta sequences accurately predicted the HLA-A and HLA-B alleles for most subjects in the first cohort. Presence/absence analyses assumed roughly uniform sequencing depth across donors, an assumption that may not hold. At a false discovery rate of 0.05, a later analysis linked about 17,000 TCR beta sequences to specific HLA alleles. In vitro tests confirmed that a few of the cytomegalovirus-associated TCR beta chains recognize cytomegalovirus antigens. Broadly in line with IMGT annotations, most TCR beta V segments showed up in productive rearrangements about 90% or about 30% of the time in an earlier analysis of a few hundred of the donors. It was suggested by the authors that the approach could potentially be generalized to other disease states and immunological phenotypes. In a later analysis, HLA-associated TCR beta chains were found to be more clonally expanded and to have lower generation probabilities than equally common non-associated chains. Immune exposure information for the cohort was limited to CMV serostatus. While some public TCRs were present in many individuals, most TCR sequences turned up only very rarely across donors. According to a later analysis, most CMV-associated TCR beta chains appeared to be HLA-restricted, and the HLA associations seemed to be driven largely by CMV exposure. Because HLA typing was unavailable for some donors at each locus, only the typed subset was used in association tests. Assigning TCR associations to individual alleles was difficult when HLA alleles, especially DR and DQ, strongly co-occurred. Some IMGT-functional V segments, including TRBV6-2 and TRBV6-3, could not be told apart with the 87-base-pair reads, so those segments were excluded. Because counts were too low, 15 to 20 rarely observed V segments, including chromosome 9 orphons, were left out of the earlier analysis of some 600 of the donors. According to a later genetic analysis, donors in an Asian-associated ancestry cluster had fewer N-insertions in productive TCRs than the approximately 700-donor mean.

This receptor was identified in a young man in good health and CMV-seronegative. The chain links TRBV27 with TRBJ1-2, and 9 bases in between align with TRBD1. The sequenced material came from PBMCs. The CDR3 region: CASSSQGAILNYGYTF. The DNA is as follows: TGTGCCAGCAGTTCACAGGGGGCCATTTTGAACTATGGCTACACCTTC.